This TCR beta chain stems from a study of T cell changes during pregnancy in multiple sclerosis. Trimming pared 1 base from V and 6 bases from J, leaving 15 bases between. From germline, CDR1 is LGHNA and CDR2 YSLEER. The CDR3 sequence is 15 residues long. Sequencing was performed with immunoSEQ multiplex PCR; in TCRdb, only in-frame clones are kept and a portion is missing. The profile covers roughly 53,000 clones, with under 95% appearing a single time and just over 3% taken by the ten largest. The sequence was obtained from a female donor with multiple sclerosis, enrolled in a pregnancy study. Specimen: CD8+ T cells from peripheral blood mononuclear cells, collected before pregnancy. The genes are TRBV4-3 and TRBJ1-2; D is unresolved. For the CDR3, the DNA is TGCGCCAGCAGCCAAGCGCCTCCATGGCGGGATGGCTACACCTTC. It codes for CASSQAPPWRDGYTF.